Listed below are T cell receptor beta chains from one sample, sequenced in a study of OX40 agonist ivuxolimab in advanced cancers. Profiled with immunoSEQ multiplex PCR; TCRdb holds only in-frame clones, not every one. Seen here are tens of thousands of clones, 85% to 90% observed once, and the top ten hold about 10%. The sample here was CD4+ or CD8+ T cells sorted from blood, taken in a trial of the OX40 agonist ivuxolimab. The source is an adult with an advanced solid tumor such as melanoma, head and neck, liver or kidney cancer. Each CDR3 is given with its conserved first and last residue. A D gene is named only where the DNA matches it firmly. Clone size is stated in some rows and not others, as once, few, many or a class when expanded.

>15|TRBJ2-5|NA|TRBV27|NA
CASSFKGNTQETQYF
TGTGCCAGCAGTTTTAAGGGGAATACACAAGAGACCCAGTACTTC
>14|TRBJ1-4|NA|TRBV6-1|once
CASRGAGRNEKLFF
TGTGCCAGCAGGGGGGCTGGGCGTAATGAAAAACTGTTTTTT
>12|TRBJ2-1|NA|TRBV10-3|NA
CAISELRGGQFF
TGTGCCATCAGTGAGTTAAGGGGTGGGCAGTTCTTC
>13|TRBJ2-1|TRBD2|TRBV27|NA
CASSLSGAGEQFF
TGTGCCAGCAGTTTAAGCGGGGCCGGGGAGCAGTTCTTC
>11|TRBJ1-4|NA|TRBV5-4|NA
CASSLAGELFF
TGTGCCAGCAGCTTGGCAGGGGAACTGTTTTTT
>15|TRBJ1-5|TRBD1|TRBV11-2|NA
CASSLGQGGNQPQHF
TGTGCCAGCAGCTTAGGGCAGGGGGGCAATCAGCCCCAGCATTTT
>14|TRBJ2-7|NA|TRBV13|NA
CASSLRGSVNEQYF
TGTGCCAGCAGCTTGAGGGGTTCCGTCAACGAGCAGTACTTC
>15|TRBJ1-3|NA|TRBV28|NA
CASSWGVGPGNTIYF
TGTGCCAGCAGCTGGGGGGTAGGGCCTGGAAACACCATATATTTT
>14|TRBJ1-1|NA|TRBV29-1|NA
CSVIPGPRNTEAFF
TGCAGCGTTATTCCGGGACCTAGGAACACTGAAGCTTTCTTT
>11|TRBJ2-2|NA|TRBV5-1|NA
CASSWTGELFF
TGCGCCAGCAGCTGGACCGGGGAGCTGTTTTTT
>14|TRBJ2-7|NA|TRBV9|NA
CASSPGTAQYEQYF
TGTGCCAGCAGCCCGGGGACGGCCCAGTACGAGCAGTACTTC
>16|TRBJ2-1|TRBD2|TRBV5-4|NA
CASSPGLAGGRDEQFF
TGTGCCAGCAGCCCGGGACTAGCGGGGGGGCGCGATGAGCAGTTCTTC
>14|TRBJ2-5|TRBD1|TRBV6-9|NA
CASSPGQKEETQYF
TGTGCCAGCAGTCCGGGACAGAAAGAAGAGACCCAGTACTTC
>14|TRBJ2-7|TRBD1|TRBV27|NA
CASSLSGTGYEQYF
TGTGCCAGCAGTTTATCTGGGACAGGGTACGAGCAGTACTTC
>15|TRBJ2-7|TRBD2|TRBV4-1|NA
CASSQDIAGGREQYF
TGCGCCAGCAGCCAAGATATAGCGGGGGGGCGGGAGCAGTACTTC
>14|TRBJ2-1|NA|TRBV10-2|NA
CASRVESSYNEQFF
TGCGCCAGCCGGGTAGAAAGCTCCTACAATGAGCAGTTCTTC
>19|TRBJ2-1|NA|TRBV27|NA
CASSTPLDLETSSYNEQFF
TGTGCCAGCAGCACCCCTTTAGACCTCGAGACAAGCTCCTACAATGAGCAGTTCTTC
>16|TRBJ2-2|NA|TRBV4-1|NA
CASSQEWNSNTGELFF
TGCGCCAGCAGCCAAGAATGGAACTCGAACACCGGGGAGCTGTTTTTT
>14|TRBJ1-1|NA|TRBV11-2|NA
CASSLVGGHTEAFF
TGTGCCAGCAGCTTAGTGGGGGGGCACACTGAAGCTTTCTTT
>15|TRBJ2-7|NA|TRBV6-5|NA
CASSLGRAEAYEQYF
TGTGCCAGCAGCTTAGGGCGAGCAGAAGCCTACGAGCAGTACTTC
>13|TRBJ1-5|TRBD1|TRBV27|NA
CAAGQGENQPQHF
TGTGCCGCGGGGCAGGGGGAGAATCAGCCCCAGCATTTT
>14|TRBJ1-1|NA|TRBV7-9|NA
CASSPRVMNTEAFF
TGTGCCAGCAGCCCTAGGGTCATGAACACTGAAGCTTTCTTT
>15|TRBJ2-1|NA|TRBV7-9|NA
CASSRNSDSYNEQFF
TGTGCCAGCAGCCGAAACTCGGACAGCTACAATGAGCAGTTCTTC